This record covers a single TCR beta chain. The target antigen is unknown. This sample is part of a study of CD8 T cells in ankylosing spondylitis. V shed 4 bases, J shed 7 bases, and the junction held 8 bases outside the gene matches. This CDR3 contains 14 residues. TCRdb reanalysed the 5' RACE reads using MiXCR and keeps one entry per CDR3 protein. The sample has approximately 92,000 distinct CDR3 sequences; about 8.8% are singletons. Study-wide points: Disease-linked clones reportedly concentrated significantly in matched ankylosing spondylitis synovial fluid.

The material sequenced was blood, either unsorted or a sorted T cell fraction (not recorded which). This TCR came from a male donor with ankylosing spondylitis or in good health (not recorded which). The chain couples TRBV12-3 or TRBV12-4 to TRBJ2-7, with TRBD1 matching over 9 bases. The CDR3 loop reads CASSSTVGQGEQYF. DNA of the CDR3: TGTGCCAGCAGTTCTACCGTGGGACAGGGTGAGCAGTACTTC.